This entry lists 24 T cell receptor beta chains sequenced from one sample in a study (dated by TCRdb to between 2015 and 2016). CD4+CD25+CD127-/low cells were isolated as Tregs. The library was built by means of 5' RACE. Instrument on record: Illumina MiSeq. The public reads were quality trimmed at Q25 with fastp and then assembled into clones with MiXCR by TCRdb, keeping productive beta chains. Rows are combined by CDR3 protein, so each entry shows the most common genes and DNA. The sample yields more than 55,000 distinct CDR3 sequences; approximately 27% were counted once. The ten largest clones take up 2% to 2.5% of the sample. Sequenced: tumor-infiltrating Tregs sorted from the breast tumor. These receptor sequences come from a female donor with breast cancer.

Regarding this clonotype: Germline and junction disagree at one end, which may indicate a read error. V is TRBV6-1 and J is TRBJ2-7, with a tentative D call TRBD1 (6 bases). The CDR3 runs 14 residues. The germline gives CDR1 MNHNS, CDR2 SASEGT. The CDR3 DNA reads TGTGCCAGCAGTTTCTCCACAGGGTTCTACGGGCAGTACTTT. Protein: CASSFSTGFYGQYF.

CDR3 sequence reads: CSARDMGRLAGGRGEQFF. DNA of the CDR3: TGCAGTGCTAGAGACATGGGTAGACTAGCGGGGGGCCGGGGTGAGCAGTTCTTC. The V call is TRBV20-1, the J call TRBJ2-1, with 13 bases fitting TRBD2. The CDR3 consists of 18 residues. CDR1 is DFQATT, CDR2 SNEGSKA, per germline (reference sequence). The trim removed 0 bases at V and 9 bases at J, leaving 14 bases unmatched.

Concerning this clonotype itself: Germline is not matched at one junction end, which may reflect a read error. CDR3 coding DNA: TGTGCCTGCAGCCCCCGGACAGCTTATAATTCACCCCTCCACTTT. Amino acids: CACSPRTAYNSPLHF. The chain links TRBV7-9 to TRBJ1-6, with a weak D call TRBD1 (6 bases). The CDR3 has 15 amino acids. From germline, CDR1 is SEHNR and CDR2 FQNEAQ (reference sequence).

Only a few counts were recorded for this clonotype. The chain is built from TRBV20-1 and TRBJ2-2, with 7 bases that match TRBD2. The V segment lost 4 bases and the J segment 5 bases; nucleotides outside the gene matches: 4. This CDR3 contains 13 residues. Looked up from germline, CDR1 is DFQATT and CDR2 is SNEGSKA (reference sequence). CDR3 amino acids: CSAIPGGTGELFF. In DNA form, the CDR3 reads TGCAGTGCTATACCGGGGGGTACCGGGGAGCTGTTTTTT.

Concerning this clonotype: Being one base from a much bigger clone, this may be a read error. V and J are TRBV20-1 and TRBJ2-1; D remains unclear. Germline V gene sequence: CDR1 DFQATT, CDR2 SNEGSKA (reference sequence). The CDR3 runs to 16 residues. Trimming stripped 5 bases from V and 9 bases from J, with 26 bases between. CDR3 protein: CSAGNGWRRAVGEQFF. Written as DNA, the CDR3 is TGCAGTGCTGGAAATGGGTGGCGTCGGGCGGTGGGTGAGCAGTTCTTC.

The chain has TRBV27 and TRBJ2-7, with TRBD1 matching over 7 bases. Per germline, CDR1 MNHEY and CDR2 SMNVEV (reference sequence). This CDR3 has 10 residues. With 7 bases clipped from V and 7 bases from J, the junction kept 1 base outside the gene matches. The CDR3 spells CASTRGEQYF. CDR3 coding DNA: TGTGCCAGCACCAGGGGGGAGCAGTACTTC.

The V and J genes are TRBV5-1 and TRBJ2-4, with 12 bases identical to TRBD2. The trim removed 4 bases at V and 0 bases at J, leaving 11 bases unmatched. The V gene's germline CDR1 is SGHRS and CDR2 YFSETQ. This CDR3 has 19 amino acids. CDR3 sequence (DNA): TGCGCCAGCAGCCTACTACTAGCGGGGGGTCCCGTAGCCAAAAACATTCAGTACTTC. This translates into CASSLLLAGGPVAKNIQYF.

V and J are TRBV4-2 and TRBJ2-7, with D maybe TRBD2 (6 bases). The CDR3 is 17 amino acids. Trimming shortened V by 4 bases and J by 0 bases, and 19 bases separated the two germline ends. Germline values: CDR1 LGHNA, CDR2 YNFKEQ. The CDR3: CASSPTAGVADSYEQYF. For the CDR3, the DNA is TGTGCCAGCAGCCCGACCGCCGGGGTAGCGGACTCCTACGAGCAGTACTTC.

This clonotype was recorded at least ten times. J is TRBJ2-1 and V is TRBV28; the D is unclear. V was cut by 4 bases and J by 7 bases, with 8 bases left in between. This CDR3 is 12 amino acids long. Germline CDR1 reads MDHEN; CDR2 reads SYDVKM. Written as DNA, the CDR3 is TGTGCCAGCAGTTCCCTCTTAAATGAGCAGTTCTTC. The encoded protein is CASSSLLNEQFF.

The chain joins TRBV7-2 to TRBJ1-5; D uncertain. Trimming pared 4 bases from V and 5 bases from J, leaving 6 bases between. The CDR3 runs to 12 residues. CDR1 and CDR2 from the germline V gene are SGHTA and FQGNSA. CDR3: CASSSWDQPQHF. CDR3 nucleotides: TGTGCCAGCAGCTCGTGGGATCAGCCCCAGCATTTT.

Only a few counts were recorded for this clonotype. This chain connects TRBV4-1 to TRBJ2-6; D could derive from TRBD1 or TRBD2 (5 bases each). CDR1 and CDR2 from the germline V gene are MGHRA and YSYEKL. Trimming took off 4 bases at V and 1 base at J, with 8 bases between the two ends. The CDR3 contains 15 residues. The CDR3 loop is CASSREGSGANVLTF. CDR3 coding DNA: TGCGCCAGCAGCCGAGAGGGGTCTGGGGCCAACGTCCTGACTTTC.

The chain's CDR3 is CASSQTRTGELFF. The CDR3 DNA follows: TGTGCCAGCAGCCAGACTAGAACCGGGGAGCTGTTTTTT. This sequence joins TRBV7-8 and TRBJ2-2; maybe TRBD2 (6 bases). Germline V lookup: CDR1 SGHVS, CDR2 FQNEAQ. The CDR3 sequence is 13 residues long. Trimming cost V 5 bases and J 5 bases, with 9 bases left between them.

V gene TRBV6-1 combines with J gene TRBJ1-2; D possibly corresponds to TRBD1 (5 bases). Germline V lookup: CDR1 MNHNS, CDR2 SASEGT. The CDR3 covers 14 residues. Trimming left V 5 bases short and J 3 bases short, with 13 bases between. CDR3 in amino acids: CASSRTGGDYGYTF. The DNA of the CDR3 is TGTGCCAGCAGTCGTACAGGAGGGGACTATGGCTACACCTTC.

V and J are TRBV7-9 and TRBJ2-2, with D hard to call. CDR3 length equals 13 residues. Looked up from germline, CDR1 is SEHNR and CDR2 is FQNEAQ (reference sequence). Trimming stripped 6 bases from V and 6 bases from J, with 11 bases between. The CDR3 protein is CASRLLVAGELFF. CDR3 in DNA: TGTGCCAGCAGGTTGTTGGTGGCCGGGGAGCTGTTTTTT.

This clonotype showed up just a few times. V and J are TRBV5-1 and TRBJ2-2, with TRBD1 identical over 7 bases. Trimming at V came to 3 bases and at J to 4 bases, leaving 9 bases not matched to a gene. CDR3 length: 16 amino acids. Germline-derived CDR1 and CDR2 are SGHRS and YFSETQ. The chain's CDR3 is CASSSTTGISTGELFF. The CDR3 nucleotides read TGCGCCAGCAGCTCAACGACAGGGATTAGCACCGGGGAGCTGTTTTTT.

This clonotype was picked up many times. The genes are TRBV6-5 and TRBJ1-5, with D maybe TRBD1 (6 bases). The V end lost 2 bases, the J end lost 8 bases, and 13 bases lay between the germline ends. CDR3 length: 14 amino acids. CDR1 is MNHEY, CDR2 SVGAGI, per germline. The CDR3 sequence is CASSYTRGMEPQHF. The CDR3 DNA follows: TGTGCCAGCAGTTACACCAGGGGTATGGAGCCCCAGCATTTT.

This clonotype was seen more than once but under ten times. The CDR3 loop is CASSHLTGGSGNTIYF. CDR3 bases: TGCGCCAGCAGCCATCTGACAGGGGGGTCTGGAAACACCATATATTTT. The chain has TRBV4-1 and TRBJ1-3, with 9 bases identical to TRBD1. Germline CDR1 is MGHRA and CDR2 is YSYEKL. The CDR3 runs to 16 residues. The V and J ends lost 3 bases and 1 base, in that order; junction bases with no gene match: 4.

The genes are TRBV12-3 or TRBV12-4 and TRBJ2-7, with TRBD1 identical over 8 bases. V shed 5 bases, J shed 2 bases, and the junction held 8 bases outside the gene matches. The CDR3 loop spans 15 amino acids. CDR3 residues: CASSQADREAYEQYF. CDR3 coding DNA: TGTGCCAGCAGTCAAGCGGACAGGGAAGCCTACGAGCAGTACTTC.

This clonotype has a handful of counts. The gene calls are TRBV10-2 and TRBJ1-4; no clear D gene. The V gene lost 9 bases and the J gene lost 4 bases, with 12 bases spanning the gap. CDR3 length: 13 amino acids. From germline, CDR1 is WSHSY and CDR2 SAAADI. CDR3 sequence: CASRADFNEKLFF. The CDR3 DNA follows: TGCGCCAGTCGTGCGGACTTTAATGAAAAACTGTTTTTT.

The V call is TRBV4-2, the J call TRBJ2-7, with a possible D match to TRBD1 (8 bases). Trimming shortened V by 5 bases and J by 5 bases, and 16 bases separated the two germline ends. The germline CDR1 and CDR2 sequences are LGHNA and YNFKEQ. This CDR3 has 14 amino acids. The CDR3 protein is CASSRQQGGDEQYF. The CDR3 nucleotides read TGTGCCAGCAGCAGACAACAGGGGGGGGACGAGCAGTACTTC.

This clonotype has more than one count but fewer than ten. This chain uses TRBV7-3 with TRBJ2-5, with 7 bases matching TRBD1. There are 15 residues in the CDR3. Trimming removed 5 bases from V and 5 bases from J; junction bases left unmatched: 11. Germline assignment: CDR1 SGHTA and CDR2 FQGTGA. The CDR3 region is CASSQTGSRGETQYF. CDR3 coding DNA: TGTGCCAGCAGCCAGACTGGGTCCAGGGGGGAGACCCAGTACTTC. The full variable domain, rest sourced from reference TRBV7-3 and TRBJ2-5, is GAGVSQTPSNKVTEKGKYVELRCDPISGHTALYWYRQSLGQGPEFLIYFQGTGAADDSGLPNDRFFAVRPEGSVSTLKIQRTERGDSAVYLCASSQTGSRGETQYFGPGTRLLVL.

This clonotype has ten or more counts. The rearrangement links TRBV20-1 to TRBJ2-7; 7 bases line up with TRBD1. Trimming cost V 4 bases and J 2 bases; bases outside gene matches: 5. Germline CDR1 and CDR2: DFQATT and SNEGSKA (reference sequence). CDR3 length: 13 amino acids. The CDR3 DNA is TGCAGTGCTACAAAAACAGGGGCCTACGAGCAGTACTTC. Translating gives CSATKTGAYEQYF.

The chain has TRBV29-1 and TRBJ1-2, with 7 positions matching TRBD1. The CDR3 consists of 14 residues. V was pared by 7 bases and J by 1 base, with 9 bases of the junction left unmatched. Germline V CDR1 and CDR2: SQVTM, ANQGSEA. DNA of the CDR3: TGCAGCGCTGAGCTCCGGGACAGTAACTATGGCTACACCTTC. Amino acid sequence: CSAELRDSNYGYTF.

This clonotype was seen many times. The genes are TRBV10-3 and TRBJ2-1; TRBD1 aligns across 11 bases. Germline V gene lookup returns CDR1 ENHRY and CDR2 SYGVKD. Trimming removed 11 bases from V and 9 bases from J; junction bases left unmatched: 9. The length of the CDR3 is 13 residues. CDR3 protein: CAVGQGAFGEQFF. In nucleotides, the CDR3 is TGTGCCGTTGGACAGGGGGCTTTCGGTGAGCAGTTCTTC.